Sequencing of this T cell receptor beta chain was carried out in a study of T-cell reconstitution after alpha-beta-depleted transplantation in children (dated by TCRdb to about 2016). Regarding the study in general: T-cell immune reconstitution after TCRalphabeta/CD19-depleted allogeneic hematopoietic cell transplantation in children was quantitatively tracked in the study by means of TCR repertoire profiling.

Inclusive of the bounding cysteine and phenylalanine, the CDR3 is 13 residues long. Of all the DNA, just the CDR3 is kept, 39 bases in frame from base 1. The V and J ends are trimmed by 0 bases and 12 bases, leaving 14 bases between them. The germline V gene provides CDR1 SGHNT and CDR2 YENEEA. A word on this clonotype: Which antigen it targets is not known. No much larger clone is present one base from it, and per-base qualities are unavailable.

To prepare the library, PCR was applied. This sample was sequenced with an Illumina HiSeq 2500. To normalize quantification of the TCRbeta repertoire, the TCR libraries were built with molecular barcoding that relied on unique molecular identifiers. TCRdb reran the public reads through fastp at Q25 and MiXCR, keeping productive beta chains. Duplicate CDR3 protein sequences are folded into a single record with the most common DNA and genes. This sample gives 90,000 to 95,000 distinct CDR3 sequences in total; 12% of them show up just once. The top ten clones comprise over 11% of the sample. The chain was built from TRBV11-3 and TRBJ1-1; the D segment cannot be called with confidence. Sequences were derived from PBMCs from the stem cell graft donor, sampled from the stem cell graft. This TCR was recovered from a human donor who donated a stem cell graft to a child with inherited bone marrow failure. CDR3 reads: CASSLDFNSPTFF. The base sequence is TGTGCCAGCAGCTTAGATTTTAACAGCCCGACTTTCTTT.